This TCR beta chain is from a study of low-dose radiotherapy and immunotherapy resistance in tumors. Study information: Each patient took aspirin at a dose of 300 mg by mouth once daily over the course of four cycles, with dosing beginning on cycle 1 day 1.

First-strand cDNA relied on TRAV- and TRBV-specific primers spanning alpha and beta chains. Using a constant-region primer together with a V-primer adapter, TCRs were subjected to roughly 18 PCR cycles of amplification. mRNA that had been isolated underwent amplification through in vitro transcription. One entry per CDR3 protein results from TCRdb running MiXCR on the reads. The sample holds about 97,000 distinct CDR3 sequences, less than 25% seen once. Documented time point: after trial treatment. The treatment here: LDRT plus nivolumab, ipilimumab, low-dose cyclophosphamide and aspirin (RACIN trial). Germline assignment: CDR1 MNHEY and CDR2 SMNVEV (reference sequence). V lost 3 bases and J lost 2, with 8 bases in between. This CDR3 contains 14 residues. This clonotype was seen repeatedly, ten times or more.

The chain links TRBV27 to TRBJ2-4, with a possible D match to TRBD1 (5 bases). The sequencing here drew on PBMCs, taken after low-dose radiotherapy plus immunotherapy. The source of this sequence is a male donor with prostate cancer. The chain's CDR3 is CASSLGQTKNIQYF. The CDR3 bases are TGTGCCAGCAGTTTGGGGCAGACCAAAAACATTCAGTACTTC.